One T cell receptor beta chain is described in this entry. Its antigen remains unidentified. Sample time point: peripheral blood 6 weeks after treatment start. Patients' urothelial carcinoma was locally advanced or metastatic. This CDR3 is built from 22 residues. J lost 0 bases, V lost 1 base, and 17 bases had no gene match. The V gene's germline CDR1 is MGHRA and CDR2 YSYEKL. This specimen comes from a study of PD-L1 blockade in urothelial cancer. Across the study: After treatment start, blood was analyzed at 3 weeks (second dose) and at 6 weeks. Study results and limitations: It was durable-benefit patients whose tumor-associated blood clones expanded more at 3 weeks.

TCRdb keeps only in-frame clones here, not all; method: immunoSEQ multiplex PCR. Found here are over 100,000 clones, 91% of them singletons; the top ten hold under 5%. The chain recombines TRBV4-1 with TRBJ2-4; 11 nucleotides match TRBD2. This clonotype was obtained from a man aged 55 to 70 with urothelial cancer. The sequencing here drew on PBMCs, taken around atezolizumab (anti-PD-L1) treatment. The CDR3 DNA is TGCGCCAGCAGCCAAGGGGGTAGCCGAGGGACTAGCGGACACCTAGCCAAAAACATTCAGTACTTC. Translated, it gives CASSQGGSRGTSGHLAKNIQYF.